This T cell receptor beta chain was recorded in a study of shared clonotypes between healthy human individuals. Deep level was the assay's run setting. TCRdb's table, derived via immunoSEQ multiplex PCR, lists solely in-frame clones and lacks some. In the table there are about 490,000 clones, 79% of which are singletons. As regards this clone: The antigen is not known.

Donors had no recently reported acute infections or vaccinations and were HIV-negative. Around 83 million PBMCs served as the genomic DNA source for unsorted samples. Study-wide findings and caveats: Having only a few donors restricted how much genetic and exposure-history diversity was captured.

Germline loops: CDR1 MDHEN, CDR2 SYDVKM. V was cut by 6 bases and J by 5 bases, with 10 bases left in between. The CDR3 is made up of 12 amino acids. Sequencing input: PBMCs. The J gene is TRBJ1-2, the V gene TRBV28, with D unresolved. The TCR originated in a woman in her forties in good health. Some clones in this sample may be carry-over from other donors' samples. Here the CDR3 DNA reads TGTGCCAGCAGCGGCAATTTTTATGGCTACACCTTC. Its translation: CASSGNFYGYTF.